Presented here are 22 T cell receptor beta chains from one specimen sequenced in a study of shared clonotypes between healthy human individuals. Produced via immunoSEQ multiplex PCR; TCRdb's table is partial and in-frame only. The table lists under 1,100,000 clones, approximately 80% of them singletons. Sequencing used memory CD4+ T cells from PBMCs. This sample's subset: CD45RA-negative fraction. All receptors come from a man aged 18 to 30 in good health. Some clones in this sample may be carry-over from other donors' samples.

The chain uses TRBV19 and TRBJ1-1; D perhaps matches TRBD1 (5 bases). The CDR3 totals 14 residues. The germline CDR1 and CDR2 sequences are LNHDA and SQIVND (reference sequence). V gave up 5 bases and J gave up 6 bases, with 16 bases separating them. The CDR3 protein is CASSLLGGTSEAFF. The CDR3 bases are TGTGCCAGTAGTCTACTAGGCGGGACGTCTGAAGCTTTCTTT.

This clone was observed once. The genes are TRBV7-3 and TRBJ2-2; 11 bases match TRBD2. Trimming took 0 bases from V and 8 from J; bases not matched to a gene: 5. This CDR3 is 16 amino acids long. Germline CDR1 SGHTA, CDR2 FQGTGA. The CDR3 nucleotides are TGTGCCAGCAGCTTAACTAGCGGGAGGGCTAGAGGGGAGCTGTTTTTT. Translated, it gives CASSLTSGRARGELFF.

This chain links TRBV2 with TRBJ2-3, with 7 bases lining up with TRBD1. Germline-derived CDR1 and CDR2 are SNHLY and FYNNEI. The CDR3 extends over 15 amino acids. V was pared by 4 bases and J by 2 bases, with 6 bases of the junction left unmatched. CDR3 sequence reads: CASSGTGTDTDTQYF. CDR3 coding DNA: TGTGCCAGCAGTGGTACCGGGACAGACACAGATACGCAGTATTTT.

Only a few counts were recorded for this clone. The CDR3 protein is CASSQDGRAGGGSNTGELFF. DNA for the CDR3: TGCGCCAGCAGCCAAGATGGCAGGGCAGGGGGCGGGTCAAACACCGGGGAGCTGTTTTTT. The V and J genes are TRBV4-3 and TRBJ2-2, with TRBD1 matching 8 bases. V was clipped by 0 bases and J by 2 bases; unmatched bases: 14. The CDR3 consists of 20 residues. CDR1 and CDR2 from the germline V gene are LGHNA and YSLEER.

The chain uses TRBV4-3 and TRBJ1-2; TRBD1 aligns across 7 bases. J lost 4 bases, V lost 6 bases, and 8 bases had no gene match. The germline V gene has CDR1 LGHNA and CDR2 YSLEER. The CDR3 has 14 amino acids. The CDR3 here is CASSEAGGAYGYTF. In DNA, the CDR3 is TGCGCCAGCAGTGAGGCAGGGGGTGCCTATGGCTACACCTTC.

The sample holds one count of this clone. The chain combines TRBV7-9 with TRBJ1-5; D may be TRBD1 (6 bases). The CDR3 covers 15 residues. The ends were cut back, 5 bases at V and 1 base at J, with 12 bases in the middle. Germline V gene lookup returns CDR1 SEHNR and CDR2 FQNEAQ (reference sequence). CDR3 amino acids: CASSRGQISNQPQHF. The CDR3 nucleotides are TGTGCCAGCAGCAGAGGACAGATCAGCAATCAGCCCCAGCATTTT. Variable domain in full (rest from reference TRBV7-9 and TRBJ1-5): DTGVSQNPRHKITKRGQNVTFRCDPISEHNRLYWYRQTLGQGPEFLTYFQNEAQLEKSRLLSDRFSAERPKGSFSTLEIQRTEQGDSAMYLCASSRGQISNQPQHFGDGTRLSIL.

Remarks on this clone: A far larger clone is one nucleotide away, so this likely arose from a read error. Other DNA sequences in the same sample also yield this CDR3. The chain recombines TRBV30 with TRBJ1-5; D is undetermined. The CDR3 contains 13 residues. The V gene's germline CDR1 is GTSNPN and CDR2 SVGIG (reference sequence). This chain's CDR3 is CAWSVLSNQPQHF. The CDR3 bases are TGTGCCTGGAGTGTTCTTAGCAATCAACCCCAGCATTTT.

This chain uses TRBV2 with TRBJ2-6, with 12 positions matching TRBD1. Per the germline V gene, CDR1 is SNHLY and CDR2 is FYNNEI. The CDR3 runs to 18 residues. After removal of 5 bases from V and 1 base from J, the junction contained 6 bases not matched to a gene. CDR3 amino acids: CASSPLGQGASGANVLTF. In DNA, the CDR3 is TGTGCCAGCAGTCCCCTGGGACAGGGGGCGTCTGGGGCCAACGTCCTGACTTTC.

The chain joins TRBV5-1 to TRBJ1-1; D call uncertain. V gave up 4 bases and J gave up 1 base, with 14 bases separating them. The germline V gene encodes CDR1 SGHRS and CDR2 YFSETQ. The CDR3 has 15 amino acids. The CDR3 DNA follows: TGCGCCAGCAGCCAACAACCTTTAGGGAACACTGAAGCTTTCTTT. Translation gives CASSQQPLGNTEAFF.

The chain couples TRBV28 to TRBJ2-3; D is possibly TRBD2 (5 bases). The germline gives CDR1 MDHEN, CDR2 SYDVKM. V was shortened by 7 bases and J by 0 bases, with 17 bases between the two germline ends. This CDR3 spans 16 amino acids. CDR3 DNA: TGTGCCAGCACACCAATCGGGATCCCTAGCACAGATACGCAGTATTTT. This translates into CASTPIGIPSTDTQYF.

V usage is TRBV10-3 and J usage is TRBJ2-5; 9 bases match TRBD2. With 3 bases clipped from V and 5 bases from J, the junction kept 7 bases outside the gene matches. From germline, CDR1 is ENHRY and CDR2 SYGVKD. This CDR3 spans 15 amino acids. CDR3 in DNA: TGTGCCATCAGTGAAGGTAGCGGGAGTGATGAGACCCAGTACTTC. It translates to CAISEGSGSDETQYF.

The chain joins TRBV5-4 to TRBJ2-7, with 10 bases lining up with TRBD2. This CDR3 region has 16 residues. From germline, CDR1 is SGHNT and CDR2 YYREEE (reference sequence). J was trimmed by 1 base and V by 3 bases; bases with no gene match: 7. The CDR3 DNA is TGTGCCAGCAGCTCCTCTAGCGGGAGAACGTCCTACGAGCAGTACTTC. Protein product: CASSSSSGRTSYEQYF.

The V gene is TRBV10-3, the J gene TRBJ2-3; 7 bases agree with TRBD2. CDR1 and CDR2 from the germline V gene are ENHRY and SYGVKD. This CDR3 comprises 21 residues. V trimming: 6 bases; J trimming: 2 bases; junction bases outside the gene matches: 26. The CDR3 is CAISQVDFGEGGSPYTDTQYF. The CDR3 nucleotides read TGTGCCATCAGCCAAGTCGATTTTGGGGAAGGCGGGAGCCCATACACAGATACGCAGTATTTT.

The chain is built from TRBV7-2 and TRBJ2-7; D is unclear. The V gene's germline CDR1 is SGHTA and CDR2 FQGNSA. V was clipped by 5 bases and J by 4 bases, with 12 bases between them. CDR3 length: 13 amino acids. The CDR3 nucleotides are TGTGCCAGCAGCACCCCCCGTTTATACGAGCAGTACTTC. Amino acid sequence: CASSTPRLYEQYF.

The chain employs TRBV7-3 and TRBJ2-3, with no clear D. The V gene's germline CDR1 is SGHTA and CDR2 FQGTGA. The CDR3 runs to 14 residues. V lost 5 bases and J 0 bases, leaving 9 bases between the germline ends. Written as DNA, the CDR3 is TGTGCCAGCAGCCTATCGCGGAGCACAGATACGCAGTATTTT. Residues: CASSLSRSTDTQYF.

V usage is TRBV1 and J usage is TRBJ2-7; TRBD2 is taken as the D call from the table, unchecked against the DNA. TRBV1 is reported as a pseudogene. The CDR3 runs to 16 residues. CDR3 sequence: CTSSQEELAGVYEQYF. The CDR3 DNA follows: TGCACCAGCAGCCAAGAGGAACTAGCGGGAGTCTACGAGCAGTACTTC.

Only a few counts were recorded for this clone. The chain combines TRBV2 with TRBJ1-1; maybe TRBD1 (5 bases). This CDR3 has 15 amino acids. Germline values: CDR1 SNHLY, CDR2 FYNNEI. V was pared by 3 bases and J by 2 bases, with 13 bases between. This CDR3 reads CASSDQRQTNTEAFF. The CDR3 DNA follows: TGTGCCAGCAGTGACCAGAGACAGACAAACACTGAAGCTTTCTTT.

This chain connects TRBV10-3 to TRBJ1-1; D is uncertain. Looked up from germline, CDR1 is ENHRY and CDR2 is SYGVKD. CDR3 length: 13 amino acids. V was pared by 7 bases and J by 6 bases, with 15 bases between. The CDR3 sequence: CAIIAASGAEAFF. The CDR3 bases are TGTGCCATCATTGCAGCGAGTGGGGCTGAAGCTTTCTTT.

A single count supports this clone. Other DNA variants within this sample encode the same CDR3. This chain joins TRBV5-1 and TRBJ2-5; D is possibly TRBD2 (6 bases). V was cut by 0 bases and J by 5 bases, with 8 bases left in between. Germline V gives CDR1 SGHRS, CDR2 YFSETQ. The CDR3 extends over 13 amino acids. The CDR3 is CASSLGLGETQYF. For the CDR3, the DNA is TGCGCCAGCAGCTTGGGACTAGGGGAGACCCAGTACTTC.

J is TRBJ1-2 and V is TRBV6-5; D possibly corresponds to TRBD1 (5 bases). V was clipped by 2 bases and J by 8 bases, with 12 bases between them. Germline CDR1 is MNHEY and CDR2 is SVGAGI. The CDR3 runs 13 residues. Here the CDR3 DNA reads TGTGCCAGCAGTTACGAGGGGTTGAGCGGCTACACCTTC. Translation: CASSYEGLSGYTF.

The chain uses TRBV7-9 and TRBJ1-2, with 10 bases matching TRBD1. CDR3 length equals 15 residues. The junction had 6 bases not matched to a gene; V was cut back by 2 bases and J by 6 bases. The V gene's germline CDR1 is SEHNR and CDR2 FQNEAQ (reference sequence). As DNA, the CDR3 is TGTGCCAGCAGCTTAACGGGGGGACAGGGGAATGGCTACACCTTC. Translation: CASSLTGGQGNGYTF.

This chain connects TRBV9 to TRBJ1-1; possible D gene TRBD1, 5 bases. V gave up 6 bases and J gave up 1 base, with 13 bases separating them. The germline V gene has CDR1 SGDLS and CDR2 YYNGEE. The CDR3 length is 14 residues. The CDR3 loop reads CASNAGGTNTEAFF. The CDR3 nucleotides read TGTGCCAGCAACGCCGGCGGGACGAACACTGAAGCTTTCTTT.